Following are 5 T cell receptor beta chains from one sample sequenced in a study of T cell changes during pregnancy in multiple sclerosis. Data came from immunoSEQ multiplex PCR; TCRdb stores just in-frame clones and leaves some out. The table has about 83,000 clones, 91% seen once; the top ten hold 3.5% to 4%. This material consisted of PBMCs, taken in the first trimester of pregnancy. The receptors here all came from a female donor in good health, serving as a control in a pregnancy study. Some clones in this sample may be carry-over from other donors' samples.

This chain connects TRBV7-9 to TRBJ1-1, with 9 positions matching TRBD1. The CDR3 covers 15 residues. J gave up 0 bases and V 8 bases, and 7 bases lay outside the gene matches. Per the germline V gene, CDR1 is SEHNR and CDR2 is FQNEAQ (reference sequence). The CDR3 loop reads CASSGTGIMNTEAFF. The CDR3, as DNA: TGTGCCAGCTCGGGGACAGGGATCATGAACACTGAAGCTTTCTTT.

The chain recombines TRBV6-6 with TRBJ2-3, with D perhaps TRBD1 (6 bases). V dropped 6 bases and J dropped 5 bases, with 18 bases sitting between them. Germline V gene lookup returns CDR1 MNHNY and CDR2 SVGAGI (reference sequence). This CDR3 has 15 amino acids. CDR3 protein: CASSLGHPGVDTQYF. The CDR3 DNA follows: TGTGCCAGCAGCCTGGGACACCCAGGGGTAGATACGCAGTATTTT.

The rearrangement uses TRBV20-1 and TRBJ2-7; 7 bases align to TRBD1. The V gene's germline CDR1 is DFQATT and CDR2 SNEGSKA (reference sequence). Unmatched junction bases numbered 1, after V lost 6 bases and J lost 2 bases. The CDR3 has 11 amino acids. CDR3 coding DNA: TGCAGTGCCGGGACAGCCTACGAGCAGTACTTC. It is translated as CSAGTAYEQYF.

CDR3 protein: CARHPERDQFF. Written as DNA, the CDR3 is TGTGCCAGACACCCCGAGCGGGATCAGTTCTTC. The chain carries TRBV19 and TRBJ2-1, with 7 bases matching TRBD2. CDR3 length: 11 amino acids. Unmatched junction bases numbered 9, after V lost 9 bases and J lost 13 bases. The germline V gene encodes CDR1 LNHDA and CDR2 SQIVND (reference sequence).

This CDR3 is CSAPLGAEQFF. The CDR3 nucleotides read TGCAGTGCTCCCCTGGGGGCGGAGCAGTTCTTC. V gene TRBV20-1 combines with J gene TRBJ2-1; D might be TRBD1 (6 bases). Per germline, CDR1 DFQATT and CDR2 SNEGSKA (reference sequence). CDR3 length equals 11 residues. Trimming removed 5 bases at V and 10 bases at J, with 12 bases between.